Below, 13 T cell receptor beta chains from the same sample are listed, as sequenced in a study of a mutant IDH1 vaccine in newly diagnosed glioma. No antigen has been assigned to these receptors. Described time point: week 35, safety follow-up. Vaccine doses each comprised 300 ug of mutant IDH1 20-mer peptide, with topical imiquimod. Data came from immunoSEQ multiplex PCR; TCRdb stores just in-frame clones and leaves some out. The data hold some 66,000 clones, with 84% observed a single time. This specimen was PBMCs, taken from a glioma patient whose treatment included an IDH1 peptide vaccine. Receptor source: a young man with glioma.

Concerning this clone: The junction does not match germline at one end; this may be a read error. The genes are TRBV10-3 and TRBJ2-7, with 9 bases identical to TRBD1. The CDR3 is 13 residues long. Germline values: CDR1 ENHRY, CDR2 SYGVKD. Here the CDR3 reads CAITEDRGYEQYF. The CDR3 nucleotides are TGTGCCATCACTGAGGACAGGGGATACGAGCAGTACTTC.

The chain couples TRBV7-2 to TRBJ2-1; D is unresolved. Germline values: CDR1 SGHTA, CDR2 FQGNSA. This CDR3 has 15 residues. V was pared by 5 bases and J by 2 bases, with 13 bases between. The CDR3 region has the DNA TGTGCCAGCAGCCCCAACCAAGCAGCCTACAATGAGCAGTTCTTC. As protein: CASSPNQAAYNEQFF.

The V gene is TRBV19, the J gene TRBJ1-5, with D uncertain. V was clipped by 5 bases and J by 1 base, with 9 bases between them. Germline CDR1 is LNHDA and CDR2 is SQIVND (reference sequence). This CDR3 region has 14 residues. In nucleotides, the CDR3 is TGTGCCAGTAGTCCGCGGGAAAGCAATCAGCCCCAGCATTTT. This sequence encodes CASSPRESNQPQHF.

The chain combines TRBV18 with TRBJ1-2; D is uncertain. The ends were cut back, 5 bases at V and 5 bases at J, with 12 bases in the middle. Germline CDR1 is KGHSH and CDR2 is LQKENI. This CDR3 is 13 amino acids long. The CDR3 coding sequence is TGTGCCAGCTCAGCGGCCTCTGGGTATGGCTACACCTTC. It encodes CASSAASGYGYTF.

The chain employs TRBV2 and TRBJ2-1; TRBD2 is a possible D gene (5 bases). The CDR3 covers 15 residues. Trimming removed 11 bases from V and 0 bases from J, with 17 bases in between. Germline V CDR1 and CDR2: SNHLY, FYNNEI. The CDR3 spells CASPDRGSSYNEQFF. CDR3 nucleotide sequence: TGTGCCTCCCCTGATCGGGGAAGCTCCTACAATGAGCAGTTCTTC.

This clone came up a few times. The chain uses TRBV6-4 and TRBJ2-2, with D hard to call. V dropped 0 bases and J dropped 3 bases, with 2 bases sitting between them. The CDR3 is 13 residues long. Germline V gives CDR1 MRHNA, CDR2 SNTAGT. The chain's CDR3 is CASSDSDTGELFF. CDR3 DNA sequence: TGTGCCAGCAGTGACTCAGACACCGGGGAGCTGTTTTTT.

This chain links TRBV7-9 with TRBJ2-5, with 15 bases matching TRBD2. J was trimmed by 5 bases and V by 5 bases; bases with no gene match: 9. The length of the CDR3 is 17 residues. In germline, CDR1 is SEHNR, CDR2 FQNEAQ (reference sequence). CDR3 in amino acids: CASSPGLAGGPWETQYF. The CDR3 DNA follows: TGTGCCAGCAGCCCTGGACTAGCGGGGGGGCCGTGGGAGACCCAGTACTTC. Together with reference TRBV7-9 and TRBJ2-5, the CDR3 gives the full variable domain: DTGVSQNPRHKITKRGQNVTFRCDPISEHNRLYWYRQTLGQGPEFLTYFQNEAQLEKSRLLSDRFSAERPKGSFSTLEIQRTEQGDSAMYLCASSPGLAGGPWETQYFGPGTRLLVL.

This clone has just one count. The chain uses TRBV10-3 and TRBJ2-1; 9 bases are shared with TRBD2. CDR1 is ENHRY, CDR2 SYGVKD, per germline. Trimming at V came to 2 bases and at J to 7 bases, leaving 12 bases not matched to a gene. CDR3 length: 17 residues. In DNA, the CDR3 is TGTGCCATCAGTGAGAGGGGTCCAGCGGGGGGCCTGAATGAGCAGTTCTTC. Translated: CAISERGPAGGLNEQFF.

The rearrangement links TRBV9 to TRBJ1-1; D ambiguous. V was shortened by 3 bases and J by 1 base, with 19 bases between the two germline ends. The germline gives CDR1 SGDLS, CDR2 YYNGEE. This CDR3 comprises 17 residues. CDR3 sequence reads: CASSAGPTRVGNTEAFF. The CDR3 DNA follows: TGTGCCAGCAGCGCCGGGCCAACTCGGGTGGGGAACACTGAAGCTTTCTTT.

CDR3 loop: CASSQDTSGGPIETQYF. The CDR3 DNA is TGCGCCAGCAGCCAGGACACTAGCGGGGGCCCCATAGAGACCCAGTACTTC. V is TRBV4-1 and J is TRBJ2-5; the match to TRBD2 covers 11 bases. J was trimmed by 4 bases and V by 3 bases; bases with no gene match: 10. The CDR3 has 17 residues. Per germline, CDR1 MGHRA and CDR2 YSYEKL.

The chain has TRBV7-8 and TRBJ2-5; tentatively, D is TRBD1 (6 bases). The CDR3 sequence is 17 residues long. Germline CDR1 is SGHVS and CDR2 is FQNEAQ. V lost 0 bases, J lost 5 bases, and 19 bases lay in between. The CDR3 protein is CASSLAGVGALPETQYF. The DNA of the CDR3 is TGTGCCAGCAGCTTAGCTGGGGTGGGGGCCCTACCGGAGACCCAGTACTTC. Drawing the rest from reference TRBV7-8 and TRBJ2-5, the complete variable domain is GAGVSQSPRYKVAKRGQDVALRCDPISGHVSLFWYQQALGQGPEFLTYFQNEAQLDKSGLPSDRFFAERPEGSVSTLKIQRTQQEDSAVYLCASSLAGVGALPETQYFGPGTRLLVL.

V and J are TRBV11-3 and TRBJ2-2; TRBD1 aligns across 11 bases. Germline CDR1 reads SGHNT; CDR2 reads YENEEA. Trimming took 5 bases from V and 3 from J; bases not matched to a gene: 11. This CDR3 is built from 18 residues. The CDR3 region is CASSPGTGGFGYTGELFF. CDR3 nucleotide sequence: TGTGCCAGCAGCCCCGGGACAGGGGGTTTTGGTTACACCGGGGAGCTGTTTTTT.

CDR3 in amino acids: CASSLAGTDITDTQYF. As DNA, the CDR3 is TGTGCCAGCAGCCTTGCTGGGACAGATATCACAGATACGCAGTATTTT. This rearrangement joins TRBV4-2 to TRBJ2-3; TRBD1 matches at 7 bases. Germline CDR1 LGHNA, CDR2 YNFKEQ. V gave up 4 bases and J gave up 2 bases; unmatched junction bases: 9. CDR3 length: 16 residues.